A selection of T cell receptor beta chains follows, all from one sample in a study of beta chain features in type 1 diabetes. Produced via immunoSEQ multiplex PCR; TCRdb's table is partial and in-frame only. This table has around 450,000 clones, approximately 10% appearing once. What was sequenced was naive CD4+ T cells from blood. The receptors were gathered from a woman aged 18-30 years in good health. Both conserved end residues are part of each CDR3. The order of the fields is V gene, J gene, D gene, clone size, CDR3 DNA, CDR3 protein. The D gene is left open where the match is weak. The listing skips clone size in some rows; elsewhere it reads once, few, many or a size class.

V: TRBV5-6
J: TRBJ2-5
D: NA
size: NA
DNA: TGTGCCAGCAGCTCCTCCCGGGACACAGAGACCCAGTACTTC
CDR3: CASSSSRDTETQYF

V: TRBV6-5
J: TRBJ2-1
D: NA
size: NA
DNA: TGTGCCAGCAACAAAGGGGCCGGGGTATATGAGCAGTTCTTC
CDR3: CASNKGAGVYEQFF

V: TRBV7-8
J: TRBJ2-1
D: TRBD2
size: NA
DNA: TGTGCCAGCAGCTTGCAAACGGGACTAGCGGGAGTTGAGCAGTTCTTC
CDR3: CASSLQTGLAGVEQFF

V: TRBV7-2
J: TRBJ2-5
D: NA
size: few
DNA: TGTGCCAGCAGCTTAGCGGTCGGAGAGACCCAGTACTTC
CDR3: CASSLAVGETQYF

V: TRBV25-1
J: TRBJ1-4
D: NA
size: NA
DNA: TGTGCCAGCAGTGGGAGACCAAATGAAAAACTGTTTTTT
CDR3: CASSGRPNEKLFF

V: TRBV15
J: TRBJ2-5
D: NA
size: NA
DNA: TGTGCCACCAGCAAAGGGGATCTAAAAGAGACCCAGTACTTC
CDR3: CATSKGDLKETQYF

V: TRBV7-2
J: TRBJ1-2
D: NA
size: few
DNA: TGTGCCAGCAGCTTCTCAGAACCCTCCTATGGCTACACCTTC
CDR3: CASSFSEPSYGYTF

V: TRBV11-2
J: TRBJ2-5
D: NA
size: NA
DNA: TGTGCCAGCAGCCCCATCGGGTCCCAAGAGACCCAGTACTTC
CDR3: CASSPIGSQETQYF

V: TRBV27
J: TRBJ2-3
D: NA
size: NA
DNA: TGTGCCAGCAGTTTGGCGGGGGCGCCAGATACGCAGTATTTT
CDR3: CASSLAGAPDTQYF

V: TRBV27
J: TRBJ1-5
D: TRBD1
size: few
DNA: TGTGCCAGCAGTCCAAGGGGCGGGACAGCAGTTGAGCCCCAGCATTTT
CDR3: CASSPRGGTAVEPQHF

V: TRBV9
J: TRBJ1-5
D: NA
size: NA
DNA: TGTGCCAGCAGCGAGGGGGTCAATCAGCCCCAGCATTTT
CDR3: CASSEGVNQPQHF

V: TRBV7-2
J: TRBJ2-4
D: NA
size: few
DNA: TGTGCCAGCAGCTTAGATGCAGCGGGCCTTCAGTACTTC
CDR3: CASSLDAAGLQYF

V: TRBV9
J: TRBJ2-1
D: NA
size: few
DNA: TGTGCCAGCAGCGGATACAGGGCGAATGAGCAGTTCTTC
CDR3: CASSGYRANEQFF

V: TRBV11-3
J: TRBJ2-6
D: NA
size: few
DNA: TGTGCCAGCAGCTTGGGCGGGACAAAAGAACTCGTCCTGACTTTC
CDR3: CASSLGGTKELVLTF

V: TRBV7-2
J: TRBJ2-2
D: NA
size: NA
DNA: TGTGCCAGCAGCTTAGCGACAGGGAACACCGGGGAGCTGTTTTTT
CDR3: CASSLATGNTGELFF

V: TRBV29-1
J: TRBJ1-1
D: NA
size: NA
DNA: TGCAGCGTTGAACCTCTCCACTGGACTGAAGCTTTCTTT
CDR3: CSVEPLHWTEAFF

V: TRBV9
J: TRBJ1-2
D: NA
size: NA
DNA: TGTGCCAGCAGCGTACAGGGTCCCTATGGCTACACCTTC
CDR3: CASSVQGPYGYTF

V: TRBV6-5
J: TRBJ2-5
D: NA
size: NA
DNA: TGTGCCAGCAGTTACTCCGGGGCCCGCTCCTTGACCCAGTACTTC
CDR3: CASSYSGARSLTQYF

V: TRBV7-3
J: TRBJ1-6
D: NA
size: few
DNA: TGTGCCAGCAGCTTAAATCCTAATTCACCCCTCCACTTT
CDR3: CASSLNPNSPLHF

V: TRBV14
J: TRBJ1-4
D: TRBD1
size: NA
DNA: TGTGCCAGCAGCTCGGGACAGTCCTTTAATGAAAAACTGTTTTTT
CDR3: CASSSGQSFNEKLFF

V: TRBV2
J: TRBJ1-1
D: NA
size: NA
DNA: TGTGCCAGCACCGGGGAGGGGCGGGTTACTGAAGCTTTCTTT
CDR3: CASTGEGRVTEAFF

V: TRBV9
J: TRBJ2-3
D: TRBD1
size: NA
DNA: TGTGCCAGCAGCCAGACAGGGGTTAGCACAGATACGCAGTATTTT
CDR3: CASSQTGVSTDTQYF

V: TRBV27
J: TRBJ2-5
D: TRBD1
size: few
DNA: TGTGCCAGCAGAGAGACCGAGGGGGCCTGGGAGACCCAGTACTTC
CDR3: CASRETEGAWETQYF

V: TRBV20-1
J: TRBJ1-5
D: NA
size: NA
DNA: TGCAGTGCGGGCCTCGGTCAGCCCCAGCATTTT
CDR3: CSAGLGQPQHF

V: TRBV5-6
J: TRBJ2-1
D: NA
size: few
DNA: TGTGCCAGCAGCCGCCGGGCCCTAGGGACACTAATCAATGAGCAGTTCTTC
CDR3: CASSRRALGTLINEQFF

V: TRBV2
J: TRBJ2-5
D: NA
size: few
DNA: TGTGCCAGCAGGCTGTCCAAGGAGACCCAGTACTTC
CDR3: CASRLSKETQYF

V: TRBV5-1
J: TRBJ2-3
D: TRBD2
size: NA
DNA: TGCGCCAGCAGCTCTATAGCGGGGGCAGATACGCAGTATTTT
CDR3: CASSSIAGADTQYF

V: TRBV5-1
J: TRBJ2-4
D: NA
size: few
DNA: TGCGCCAGCAGCTTGGCCGGGTTTATAGCCAAAAACATTCAGTACTTC
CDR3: CASSLAGFIAKNIQYF

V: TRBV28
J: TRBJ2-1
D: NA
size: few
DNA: TGTGCCAGCAGTGTCAGGGATGAGCAGTTCTTC
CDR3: CASSVRDEQFF

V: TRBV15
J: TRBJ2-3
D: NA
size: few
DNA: TGTGCCACCAGCAGAGAGCGGCAGGCACAGCGGAGAACGCAGTATTTT
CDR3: CATSRERQAQRRTQYF

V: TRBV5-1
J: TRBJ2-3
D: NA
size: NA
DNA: TGCGCCAGCAGCTTGAACGGGCCAGATACGCAGTATTTT
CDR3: CASSLNGPDTQYF

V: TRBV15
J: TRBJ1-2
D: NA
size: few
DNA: TGTGCCACCAGCAGAGATTTGGAGACGGACTATGGCTACACCTTC
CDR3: CATSRDLETDYGYTF

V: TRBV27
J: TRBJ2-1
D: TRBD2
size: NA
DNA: TGTGCCAGCAGTCGACTAGCGTCGAATGAGCAGTTCTTC
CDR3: CASSRLASNEQFF

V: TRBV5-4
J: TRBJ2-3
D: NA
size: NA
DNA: TGTGCCAGCAGCTTGTACGGAGGAGGCACAGATACGCAGTATTTT
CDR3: CASSLYGGGTDTQYF

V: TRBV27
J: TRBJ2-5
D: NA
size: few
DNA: TGTGCCAGCAGTTTATCCCATCCGACTAGGTCGGAGACCCAGTACTTC
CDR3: CASSLSHPTRSETQYF

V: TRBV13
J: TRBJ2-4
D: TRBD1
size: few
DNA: TGTGCCAGCAGCTTAGGGATTAATCGGGACAGGGAAGAACTAGCGGCCAAAAACATTCAGTACTTC
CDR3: CASSLGINRDREELAAKNIQYF

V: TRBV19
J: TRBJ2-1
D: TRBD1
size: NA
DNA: TGTGCCAGTACCGCCGGGACAGGGGGCGCATATGAGCAGTTCTTC
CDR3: CASTAGTGGAYEQFF

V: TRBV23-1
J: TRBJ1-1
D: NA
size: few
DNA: TGCGCCAGCAGTCTAGACAGGCCTGTGAACACTGAAGCTTTCTTT
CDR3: CASSLDRPVNTEAFF

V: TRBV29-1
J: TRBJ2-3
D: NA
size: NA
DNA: TGCAGCGTTTCCCTTTTGGGCGGCCCAGGGGCAGATACGCAGTATTTT
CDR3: CSVSLLGGPGADTQYF

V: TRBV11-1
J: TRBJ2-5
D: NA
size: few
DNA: TGTGCCAGCAGCTCCCGCAAGGCGATCCAAGAGACCCAGTACTTC
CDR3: CASSSRKAIQETQYF

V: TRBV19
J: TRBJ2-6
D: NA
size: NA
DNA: TGTGCCAGTAGTATATTCCTGGGCTCTGGGGCCAACGTCCTGACTTTC
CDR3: CASSIFLGSGANVLTF

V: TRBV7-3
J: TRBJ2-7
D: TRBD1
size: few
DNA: TGTGCCAGCAGCCCAGGAGGGACAGGGGCTGGCGAGCAGTACTTC
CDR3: CASSPGGTGAGEQYF

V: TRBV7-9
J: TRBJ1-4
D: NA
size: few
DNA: TGTGCCAGCAGCCAAGGCTCCTCGGTGGCTGAAAAACTGTTTTTT
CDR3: CASSQGSSVAEKLFF

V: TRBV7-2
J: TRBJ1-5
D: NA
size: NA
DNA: TGTGCCAGCAGCCCACAGGGATGGAACAATCAGCCCCAGCATTTT
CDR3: CASSPQGWNNQPQHF

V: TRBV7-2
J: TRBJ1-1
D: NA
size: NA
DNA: TGTGCCAGCAGCACGCAAGGGGGTTCCACTGAAGCTTTCTTT
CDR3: CASSTQGGSTEAFF

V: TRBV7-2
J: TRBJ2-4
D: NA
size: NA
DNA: TGTGCCAGCAGCCCTGGGGTCCTCGGGGACATTCAGTACTTC
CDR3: CASSPGVLGDIQYF